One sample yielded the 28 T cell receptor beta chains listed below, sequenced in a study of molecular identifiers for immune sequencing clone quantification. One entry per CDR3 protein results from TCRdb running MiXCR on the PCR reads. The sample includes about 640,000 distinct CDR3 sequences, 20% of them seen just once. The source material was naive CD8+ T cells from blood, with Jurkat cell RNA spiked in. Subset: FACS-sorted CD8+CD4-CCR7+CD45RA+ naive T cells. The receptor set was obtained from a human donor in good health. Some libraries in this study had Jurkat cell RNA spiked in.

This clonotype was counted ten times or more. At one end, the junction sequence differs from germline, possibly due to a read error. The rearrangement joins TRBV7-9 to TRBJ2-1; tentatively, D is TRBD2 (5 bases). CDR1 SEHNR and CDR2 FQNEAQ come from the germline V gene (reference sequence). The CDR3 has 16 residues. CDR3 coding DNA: TGTGCCAGCGGCTTGGGAGAAAGCTATCCCTACAATGAGCAGTTCTTC. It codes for CASGLGESYPYNEQFF.

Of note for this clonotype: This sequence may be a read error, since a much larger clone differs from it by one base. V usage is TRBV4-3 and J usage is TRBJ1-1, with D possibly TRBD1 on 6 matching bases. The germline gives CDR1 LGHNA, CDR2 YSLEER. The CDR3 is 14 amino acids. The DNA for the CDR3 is TGCACCAGCAGCCAGAGGGACGGGGGCGCTGAAGCTTTCTTT. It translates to CTSSQRDGGAEAFF.

The CDR3 protein is CASSGSPNLYGSPLHF. The CDR3 DNA reads as TGTGCCAGCAGTGGAAGTCCAAACCTTTACGGTTCACCCCTCCACTTT. The chain is built from TRBV5-6 and TRBJ1-6; D uncertain. Germline lookup yields CDR1 SGHDT and CDR2 YYEEEE. With 5 bases removed from V and 9 bases from J, the gap between germline ends came to 21 bases. This CDR3 is 16 amino acids long.

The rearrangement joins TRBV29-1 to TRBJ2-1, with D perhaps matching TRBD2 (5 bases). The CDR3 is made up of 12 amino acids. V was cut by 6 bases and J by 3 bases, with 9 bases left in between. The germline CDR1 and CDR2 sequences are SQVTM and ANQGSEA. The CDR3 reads CSVGRDYNEQFF. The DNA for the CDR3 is TGCAGCGTGGGCCGGGACTACAATGAGCAGTTCTTC.

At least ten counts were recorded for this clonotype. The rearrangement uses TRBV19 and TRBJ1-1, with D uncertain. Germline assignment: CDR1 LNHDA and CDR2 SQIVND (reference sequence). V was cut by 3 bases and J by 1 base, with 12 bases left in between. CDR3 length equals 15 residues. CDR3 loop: CASSISRWGNTEAFF. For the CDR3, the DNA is TGTGCCAGTAGTATTTCGCGTTGGGGGAACACTGAAGCTTTCTTT. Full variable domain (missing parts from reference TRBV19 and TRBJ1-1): DGGITQSPKYLFRKEGQNVTLSCEQNLNHDAMYWYRQDPGQGLRLIYYSQIVNDFQKGDIAEGYSVSREKKESFPLTVTSAQKNPTAFYLCASSISRWGNTEAFFGQGTRLTVV.

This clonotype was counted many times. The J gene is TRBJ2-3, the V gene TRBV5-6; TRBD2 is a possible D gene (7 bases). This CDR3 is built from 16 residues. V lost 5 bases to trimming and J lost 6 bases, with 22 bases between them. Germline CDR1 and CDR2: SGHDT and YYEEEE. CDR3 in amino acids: CASRVDGGLAEDTQYF. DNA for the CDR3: TGTGCCAGCAGGGTAGACGGGGGGCTAGCGGAGGATACGCAGTATTTT. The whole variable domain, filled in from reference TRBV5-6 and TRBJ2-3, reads DAGVTQSPTHLIKTRGQQVTLRCSPKSGHDTVSWYQQALGQGPQFIFQYYEEEERQRGNFPDRFSGHQFPNYSSELNVNALLLGDSALYLCASRVDGGLAEDTQYFGPGTRLTVL.

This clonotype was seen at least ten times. Written as DNA, the CDR3 is TGTGCCAGCAGCTTAGGGCTAGCGGGAGGGACCAGCACAGATACGCAGTATTTT. It yields the protein CASSLGLAGGTSTDTQYF. The chain is built from TRBV11-2 and TRBJ2-3, with 12 bases that match TRBD2. CDR1 is SGHAT and CDR2 is FQNNGV in the germline V gene. With V trimmed by 1 base and J by 0 bases, 5 bases remained unmatched. This CDR3 comprises 18 residues.

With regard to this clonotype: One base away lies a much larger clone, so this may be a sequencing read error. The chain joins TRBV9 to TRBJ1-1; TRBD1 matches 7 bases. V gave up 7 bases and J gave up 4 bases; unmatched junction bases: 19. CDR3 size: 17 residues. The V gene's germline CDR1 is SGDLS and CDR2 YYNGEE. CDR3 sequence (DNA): TGTGCCAGCGGCGAGGCGCCAGGGGGTGTCGACGGCACTGAAGCTTTCTTT. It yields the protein CASGEAPGGVDGTEAFF. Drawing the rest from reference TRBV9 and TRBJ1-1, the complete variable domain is DSGVTQTPKHLITATGQRVTLRCSPRSGDLSVYWYQQSLDQGLQFLIQYYNGEERAKGNILERFSAQQFPDLHSELNLSSLELGDSALYFCASGEAPGGVDGTEAFFGQGTRLTVV.

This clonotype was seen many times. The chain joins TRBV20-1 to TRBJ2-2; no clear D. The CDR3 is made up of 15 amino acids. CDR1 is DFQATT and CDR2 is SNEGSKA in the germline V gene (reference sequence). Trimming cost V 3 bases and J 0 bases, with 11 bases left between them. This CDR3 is CSASPLVANTGELFF. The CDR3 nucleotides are TGCAGTGCTAGCCCCTTGGTCGCGAACACCGGGGAGCTGTTTTTT.

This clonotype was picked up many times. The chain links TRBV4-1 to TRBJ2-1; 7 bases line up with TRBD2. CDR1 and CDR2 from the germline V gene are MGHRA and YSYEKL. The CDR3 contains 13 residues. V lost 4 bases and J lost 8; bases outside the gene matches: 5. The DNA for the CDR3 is TGCGCCAGCAGCCGCGTAGGGAGGGATGAGCAGTTCTTC. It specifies CASSRVGRDEQFF.

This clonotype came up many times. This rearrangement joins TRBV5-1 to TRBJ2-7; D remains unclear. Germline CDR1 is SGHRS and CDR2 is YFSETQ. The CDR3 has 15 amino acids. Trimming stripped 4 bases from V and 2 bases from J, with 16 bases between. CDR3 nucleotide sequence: TGCGCCAGCAGCCCGGTGTTGACAAAAACCTACGAGCAGTACTTC. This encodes CASSPVLTKTYEQYF.

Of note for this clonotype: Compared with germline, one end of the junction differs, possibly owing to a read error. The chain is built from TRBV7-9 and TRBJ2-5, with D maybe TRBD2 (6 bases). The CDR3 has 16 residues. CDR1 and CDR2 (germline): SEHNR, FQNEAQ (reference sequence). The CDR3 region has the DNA TGTGCCAACAGCTTAGAAAGACCGGGGGACCGGGAGACCCAGTACTTC. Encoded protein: CANSLERPGDRETQYF.

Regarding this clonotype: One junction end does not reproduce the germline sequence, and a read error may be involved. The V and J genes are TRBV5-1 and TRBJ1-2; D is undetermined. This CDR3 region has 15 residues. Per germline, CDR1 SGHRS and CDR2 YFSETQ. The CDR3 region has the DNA TGCGCCAGCGGCTTATCACAGAATATTAACTATGGCTACACCTTC. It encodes CASGLSQNINYGYTF.

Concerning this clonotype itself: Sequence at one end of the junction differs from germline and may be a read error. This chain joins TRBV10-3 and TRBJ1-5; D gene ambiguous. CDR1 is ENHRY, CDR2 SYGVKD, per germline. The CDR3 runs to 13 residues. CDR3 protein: CAITGDSDQPQHF. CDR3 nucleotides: TGTGCCATCACCGGAGATAGCGATCAGCCCCAGCATTTT.

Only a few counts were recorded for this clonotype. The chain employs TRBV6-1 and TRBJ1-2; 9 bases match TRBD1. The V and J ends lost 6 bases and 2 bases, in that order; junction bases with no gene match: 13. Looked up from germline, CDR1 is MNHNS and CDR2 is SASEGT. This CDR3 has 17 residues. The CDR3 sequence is CASRGLDRGLENYGYTF. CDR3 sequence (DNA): TGTGCCAGCAGGGGCCTCGACAGGGGGTTGGAAAACTATGGCTACACCTTC.

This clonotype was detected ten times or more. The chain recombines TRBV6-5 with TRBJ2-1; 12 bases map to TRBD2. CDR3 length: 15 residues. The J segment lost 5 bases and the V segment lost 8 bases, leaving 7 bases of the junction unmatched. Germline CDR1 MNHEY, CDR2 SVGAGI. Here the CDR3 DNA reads TGTGCCAGCCGGAATCTAGCGGGAGGGGACAATGAGCAGTTCTTC. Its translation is CASRNLAGGDNEQFF.

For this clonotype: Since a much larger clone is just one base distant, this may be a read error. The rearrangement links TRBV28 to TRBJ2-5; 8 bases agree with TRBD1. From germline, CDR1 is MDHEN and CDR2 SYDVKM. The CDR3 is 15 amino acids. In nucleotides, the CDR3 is TGTGTCAGCAGTCCAGGGACAGGCGCGCTGGAGACCCAGTACTTC. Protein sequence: CVSSPGTGALETQYF. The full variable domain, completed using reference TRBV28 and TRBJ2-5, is DVKVTQSSRYLVKRTGEKVFLECVQDMDHENMFWYRQDPGLGLRLIYFSYDVKMKEKGDIPEGYSVSREKKERFSLILESASTNQTSMYLCVSSPGTGALETQYFGPGTRLLVL.

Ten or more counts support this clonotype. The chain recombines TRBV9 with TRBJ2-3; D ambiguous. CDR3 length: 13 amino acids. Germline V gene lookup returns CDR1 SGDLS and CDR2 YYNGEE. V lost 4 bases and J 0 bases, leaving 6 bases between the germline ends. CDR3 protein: CASSPPSTDTQYF. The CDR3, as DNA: TGTGCCAGCAGCCCACCTAGCACAGATACGCAGTATTTT. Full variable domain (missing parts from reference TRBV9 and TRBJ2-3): DSGVTQTPKHLITATGQRVTLRCSPRSGDLSVYWYQQSLDQGLQFLIQYYNGEERAKGNILERFSAQQFPDLHSELNLSSLELGDSALYFCASSPPSTDTQYFGPGTRLTVL.

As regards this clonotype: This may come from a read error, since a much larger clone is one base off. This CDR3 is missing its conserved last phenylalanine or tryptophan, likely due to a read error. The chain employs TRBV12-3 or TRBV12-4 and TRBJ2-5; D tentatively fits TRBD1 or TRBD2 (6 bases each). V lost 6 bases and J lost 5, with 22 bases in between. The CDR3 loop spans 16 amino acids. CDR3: CASSHPGALGWETQYL. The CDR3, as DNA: TGTGCCAGCAGCCATCCGGGGGCGCTGGGGTGGGAGACCCAGTACCTC.

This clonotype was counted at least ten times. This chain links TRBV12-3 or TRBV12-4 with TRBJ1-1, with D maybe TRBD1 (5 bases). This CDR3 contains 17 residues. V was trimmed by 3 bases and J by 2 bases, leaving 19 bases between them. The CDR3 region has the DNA TGTGCCAGCAGTTTTTGGGGGGAAACCGTCGATAACACTGAAGCTTTCTTT. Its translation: CASSFWGETVDNTEAFF.

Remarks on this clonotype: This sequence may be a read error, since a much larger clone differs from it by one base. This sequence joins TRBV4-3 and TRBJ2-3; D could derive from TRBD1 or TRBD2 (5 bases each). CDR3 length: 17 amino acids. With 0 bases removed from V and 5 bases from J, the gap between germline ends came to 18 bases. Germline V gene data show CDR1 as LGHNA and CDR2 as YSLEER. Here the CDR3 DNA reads TGCGCCAGCAGCCAAGATGGCCTGGGACGGCGCATAGATACGCAGTATTTT. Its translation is CASSQDGLGRRIDTQYF.

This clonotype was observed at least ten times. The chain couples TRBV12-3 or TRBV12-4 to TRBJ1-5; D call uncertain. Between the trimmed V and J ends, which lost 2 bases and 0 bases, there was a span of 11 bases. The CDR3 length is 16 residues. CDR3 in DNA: TGTGCCAGCAGTTTAAACAGCCAATATAGCAATCAGCCCCAGCATTTT. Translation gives CASSLNSQYSNQPQHF.

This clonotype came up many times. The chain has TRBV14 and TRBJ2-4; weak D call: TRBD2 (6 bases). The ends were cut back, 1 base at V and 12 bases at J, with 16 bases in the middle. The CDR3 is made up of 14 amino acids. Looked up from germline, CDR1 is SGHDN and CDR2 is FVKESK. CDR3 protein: CASSQGPGRTTQYF. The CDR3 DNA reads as TGTGCCAGCAGCCAAGGCCCCGGGCGGACTACTCAGTACTTC.

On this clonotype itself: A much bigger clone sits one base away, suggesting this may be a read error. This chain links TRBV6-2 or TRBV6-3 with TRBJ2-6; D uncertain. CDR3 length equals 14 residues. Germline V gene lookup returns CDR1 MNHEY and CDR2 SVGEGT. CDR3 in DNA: TGTACCAGCTCAGTGGATTACGGGGCCAACGTCCTGACTTTC. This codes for CTSSVDYGANVLTF.

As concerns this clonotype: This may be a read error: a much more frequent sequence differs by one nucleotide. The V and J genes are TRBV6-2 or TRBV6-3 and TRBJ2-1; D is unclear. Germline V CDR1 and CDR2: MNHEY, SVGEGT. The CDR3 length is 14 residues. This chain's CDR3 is CASGYSLSGNEQFF. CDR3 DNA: TGTGCCAGCGGTTACTCGTTGTCTGGGAATGAGCAGTTCTTC.

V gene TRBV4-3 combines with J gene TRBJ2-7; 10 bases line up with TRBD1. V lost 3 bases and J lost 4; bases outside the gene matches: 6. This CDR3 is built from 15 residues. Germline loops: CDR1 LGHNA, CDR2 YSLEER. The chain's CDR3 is CASSQKDRGLYEQYF. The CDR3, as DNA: TGCGCCAGCAGCCAGAAAGACAGGGGGCTATACGAGCAGTACTTC.

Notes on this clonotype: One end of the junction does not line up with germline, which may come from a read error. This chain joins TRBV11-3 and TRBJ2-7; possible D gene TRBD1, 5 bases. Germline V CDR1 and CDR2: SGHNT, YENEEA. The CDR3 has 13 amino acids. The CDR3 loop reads CASSLFTGYEQCF. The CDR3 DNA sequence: TGTGCCAGCAGCTTATTTACAGGATACGAGCAGTGCTTC. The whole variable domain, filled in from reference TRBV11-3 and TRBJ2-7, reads EAGVVQSPRYKIIEKKQPVAFWCNPISGHNTLYWYLQNLGQGPELLIRYENEEAVDDSQLPKDRFSAERLKGVDSTLKIQPAELGDSAVYLCASSLFTGYEQCFGPGTRLTVT.

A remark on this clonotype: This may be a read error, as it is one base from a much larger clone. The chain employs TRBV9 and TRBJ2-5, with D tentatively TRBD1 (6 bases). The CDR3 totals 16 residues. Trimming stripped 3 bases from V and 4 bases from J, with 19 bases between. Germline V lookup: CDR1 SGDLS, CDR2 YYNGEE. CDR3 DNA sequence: TGTGCCAGCAGCGGGGGTGCAGGGGCGCGTGGAGAGACCCAGTACTTC. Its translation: CASSGGAGARGETQYF.